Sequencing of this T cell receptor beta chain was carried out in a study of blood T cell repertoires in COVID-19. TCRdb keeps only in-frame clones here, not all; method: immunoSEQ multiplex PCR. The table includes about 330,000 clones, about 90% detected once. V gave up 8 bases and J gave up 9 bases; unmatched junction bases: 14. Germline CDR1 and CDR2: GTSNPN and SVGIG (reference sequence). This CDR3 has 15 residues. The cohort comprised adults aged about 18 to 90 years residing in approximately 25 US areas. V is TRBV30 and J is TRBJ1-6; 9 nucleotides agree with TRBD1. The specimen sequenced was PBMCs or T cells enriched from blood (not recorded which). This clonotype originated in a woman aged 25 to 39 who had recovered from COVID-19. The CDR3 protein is CALTTYRDRASPLHF. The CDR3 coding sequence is TGTGCCCTGACCACCTACCGGGACAGGGCTTCACCCCTCCACTTT.